Sequencing of this TCR beta chain was carried out in a study of identical twins. General study findings and limits: Recombination models fit unrelated individuals' TCR alpha sharing but underestimated twins'. Invariant T cells like MAIT and iNKT could partly confound the zero-insertion analyses.

The germline V and J ends were trimmed by 9 bases and 5 bases, with 24 bases remaining between them. The CDR3 runs 16 residues. From germline, CDR1 is KGHDR and CDR2 SFDVKD. Each CDR3 protein is one row after TCRdb ran MiXCR on the 5' RACE reads. The sample yields 450,000 or so distinct CDR3 sequences, 14% seen once. This clonotype turned up a few times. The antigen remains undetermined. This same sample was also taken into another study, of yellow fever vaccine responses in identical twins.

Input material: CD4+ T cells sorted from blood. The sequence was collected from a young woman in good health. The J gene is TRBJ2-5, the V gene TRBV24-1, with D perhaps given as TRBD1 or TRBD2 (6 bases each). As DNA, the CDR3 is TGTGCCACCTCAACGCGGGGACAAGCGTCTGCGGAGACCCAGTACTTC. Translation: CATSTRGQASAETQYF.